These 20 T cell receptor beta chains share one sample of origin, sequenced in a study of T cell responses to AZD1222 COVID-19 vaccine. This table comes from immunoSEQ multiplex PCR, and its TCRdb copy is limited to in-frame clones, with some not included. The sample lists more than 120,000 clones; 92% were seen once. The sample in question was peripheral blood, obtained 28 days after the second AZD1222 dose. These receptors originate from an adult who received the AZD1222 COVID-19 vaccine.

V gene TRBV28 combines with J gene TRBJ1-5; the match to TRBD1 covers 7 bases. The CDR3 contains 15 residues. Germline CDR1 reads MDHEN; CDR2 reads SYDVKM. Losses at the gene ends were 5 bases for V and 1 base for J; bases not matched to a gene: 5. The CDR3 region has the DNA TGTGCCAGCAGTGTTGGACAGGCCAGCAATCAGCCCCAGCATTTT. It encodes CASSVGQASNQPQHF. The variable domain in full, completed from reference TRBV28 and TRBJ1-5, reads DVKVTQSSRYLVKRTGEKVFLECVQDMDHENMFWYRQDPGLGLRLIYFSYDVKMKEKGDIPEGYSVSREKKERFSLILESASTNQTSMYLCASSVGQASNQPQHFGDGTRLSIL.

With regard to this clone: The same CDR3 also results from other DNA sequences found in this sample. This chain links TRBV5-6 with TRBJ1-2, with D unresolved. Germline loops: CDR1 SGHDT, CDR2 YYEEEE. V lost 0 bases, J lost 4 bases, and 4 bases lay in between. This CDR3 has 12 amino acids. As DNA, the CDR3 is TGTGCCAGCAGCTTGGGCGGCTATGGCTACACCTTC. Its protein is CASSLGGYGYTF.

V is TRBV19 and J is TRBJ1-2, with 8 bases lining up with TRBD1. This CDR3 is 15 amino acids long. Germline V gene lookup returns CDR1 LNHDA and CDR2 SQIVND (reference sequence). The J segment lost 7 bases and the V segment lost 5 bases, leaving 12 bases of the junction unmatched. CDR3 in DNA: TGTGCCAGTAGTGCGCAGGGGGCGAGAGCGCTTGGCTACACCTTC. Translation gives CASSAQGARALGYTF.

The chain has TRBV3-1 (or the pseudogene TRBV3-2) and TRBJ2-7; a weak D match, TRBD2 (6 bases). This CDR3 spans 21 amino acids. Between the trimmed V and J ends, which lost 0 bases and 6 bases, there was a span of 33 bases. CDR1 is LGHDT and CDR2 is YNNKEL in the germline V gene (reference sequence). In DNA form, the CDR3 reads TGTGCCAGCAGCCAAGATTGGAAAGGGGCCACCTTAGGGCTGAAGGGAGGCGAGCAGTACTTC. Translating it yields CASSQDWKGATLGLKGGEQYF.

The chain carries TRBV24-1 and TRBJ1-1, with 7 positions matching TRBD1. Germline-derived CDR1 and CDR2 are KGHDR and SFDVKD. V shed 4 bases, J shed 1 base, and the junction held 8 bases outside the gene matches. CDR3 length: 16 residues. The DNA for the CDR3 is TGTGCCACCAGTGACTCCACAGGGGACGGGAACACTGAAGCTTTCTTT. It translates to CATSDSTGDGNTEAFF.

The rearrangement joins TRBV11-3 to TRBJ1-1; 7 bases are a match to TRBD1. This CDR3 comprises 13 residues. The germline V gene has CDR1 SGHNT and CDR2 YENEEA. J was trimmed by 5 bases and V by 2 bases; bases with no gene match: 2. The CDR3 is CASSLTGVTEAFF. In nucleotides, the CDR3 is TGTGCCAGCAGCTTAACAGGGGTGACTGAAGCTTTCTTT.

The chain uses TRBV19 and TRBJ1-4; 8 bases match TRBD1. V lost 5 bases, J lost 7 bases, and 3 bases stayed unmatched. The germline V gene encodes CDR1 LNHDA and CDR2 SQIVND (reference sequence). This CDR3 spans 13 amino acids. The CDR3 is CASSDRGAEKLFF. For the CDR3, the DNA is TGTGCCAGTAGTGACAGGGGTGCTGAAAAACTGTTTTTT.

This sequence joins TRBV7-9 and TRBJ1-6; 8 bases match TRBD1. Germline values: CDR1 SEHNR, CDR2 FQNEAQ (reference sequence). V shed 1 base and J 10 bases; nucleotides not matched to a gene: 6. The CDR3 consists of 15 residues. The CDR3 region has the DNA TGTGCCAGCAGCTTAGGACGGACAGGGACCTCACCCCTCCACTTT. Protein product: CASSLGRTGTSPLHF.

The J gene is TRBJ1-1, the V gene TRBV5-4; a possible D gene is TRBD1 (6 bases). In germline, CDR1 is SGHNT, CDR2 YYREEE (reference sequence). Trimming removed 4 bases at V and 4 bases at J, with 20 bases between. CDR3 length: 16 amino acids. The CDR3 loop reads CASSARGGGRGTEAFF. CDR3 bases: TGTGCCAGCAGCGCCCGCGGGGGTGGCAGGGGCACTGAAGCTTTCTTT. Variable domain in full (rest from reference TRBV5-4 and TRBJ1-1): ETGVTQSPTHLIKTRGQQVTLRCSSQSGHNTVSWYQQALGQGPQFIFQYYREEENGRGNFPPRFSGLQFPNYSSELNVNALELDDSALYLCASSARGGGRGTEAFFGQGTRLTVV.

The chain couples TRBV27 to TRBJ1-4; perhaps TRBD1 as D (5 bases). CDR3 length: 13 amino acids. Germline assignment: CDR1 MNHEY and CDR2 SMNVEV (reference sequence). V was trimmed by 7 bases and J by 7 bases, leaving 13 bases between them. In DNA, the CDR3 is TGTGCCAGCACCGAACATGGGGGTGAAAAACTGTTTTTT. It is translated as CASTEHGGEKLFF.

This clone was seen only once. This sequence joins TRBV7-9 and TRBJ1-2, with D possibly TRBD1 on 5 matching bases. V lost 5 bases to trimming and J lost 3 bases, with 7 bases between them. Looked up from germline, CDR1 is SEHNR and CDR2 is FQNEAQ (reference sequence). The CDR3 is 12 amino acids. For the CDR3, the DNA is TGTGCCAGCAGCCCGACAGACTATGGCTACACCTTC. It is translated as CASSPTDYGYTF.

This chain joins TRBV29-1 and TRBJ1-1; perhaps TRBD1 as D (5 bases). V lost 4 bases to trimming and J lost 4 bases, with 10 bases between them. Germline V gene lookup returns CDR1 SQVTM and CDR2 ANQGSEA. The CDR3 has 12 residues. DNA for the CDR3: TGCAGCGTTGCGGTCAGGGCCACTGAAGCTTTCTTT. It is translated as CSVAVRATEAFF.

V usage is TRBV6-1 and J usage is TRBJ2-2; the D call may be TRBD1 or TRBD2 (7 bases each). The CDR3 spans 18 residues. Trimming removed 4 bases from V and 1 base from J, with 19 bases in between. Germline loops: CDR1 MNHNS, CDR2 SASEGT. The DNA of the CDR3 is TGTGCCAGCAGTGGAGGTCGGGGGAGGGACAGGAACACCGGGGAGCTGTTTTTT. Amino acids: CASSGGRGRDRNTGELFF.

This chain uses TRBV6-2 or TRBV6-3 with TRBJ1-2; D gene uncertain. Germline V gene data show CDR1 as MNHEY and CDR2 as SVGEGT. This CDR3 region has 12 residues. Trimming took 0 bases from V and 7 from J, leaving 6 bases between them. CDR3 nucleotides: TGTGCCAGCAGTTACTCGATGTTTGGCTACACCTTC. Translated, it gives CASSYSMFGYTF.

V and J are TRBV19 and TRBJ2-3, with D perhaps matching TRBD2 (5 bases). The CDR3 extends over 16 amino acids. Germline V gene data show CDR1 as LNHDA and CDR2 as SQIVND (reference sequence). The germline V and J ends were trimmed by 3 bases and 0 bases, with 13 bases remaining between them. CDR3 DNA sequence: TGTGCCAGTAGTATCTCACAGAGGGTCAGCACAGATACGCAGTATTTT. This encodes CASSISQRVSTDTQYF.

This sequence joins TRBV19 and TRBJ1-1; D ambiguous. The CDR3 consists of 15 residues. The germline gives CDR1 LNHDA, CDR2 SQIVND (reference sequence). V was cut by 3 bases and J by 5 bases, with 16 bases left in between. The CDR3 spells CASSMAARSRTEAFF. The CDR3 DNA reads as TGTGCCAGTAGTATGGCTGCCAGAAGTAGGACTGAAGCTTTCTTT.

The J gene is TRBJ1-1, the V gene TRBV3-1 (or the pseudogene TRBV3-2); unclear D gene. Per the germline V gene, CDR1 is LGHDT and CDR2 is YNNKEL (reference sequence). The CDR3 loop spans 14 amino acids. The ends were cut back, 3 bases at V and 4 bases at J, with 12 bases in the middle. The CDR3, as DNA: TGTGCCAGCAGCCAGAACTTAAAGGGCACTGAAGCTTTCTTT. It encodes CASSQNLKGTEAFF.

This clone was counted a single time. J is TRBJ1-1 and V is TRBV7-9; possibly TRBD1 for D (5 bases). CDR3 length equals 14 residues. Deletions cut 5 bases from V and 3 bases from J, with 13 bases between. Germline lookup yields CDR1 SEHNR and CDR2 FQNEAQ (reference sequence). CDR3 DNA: TGTGCCAGCAGCCCGCGGCCGGGGGACACTGAAGCTTTCTTT. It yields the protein CASSPRPGDTEAFF.

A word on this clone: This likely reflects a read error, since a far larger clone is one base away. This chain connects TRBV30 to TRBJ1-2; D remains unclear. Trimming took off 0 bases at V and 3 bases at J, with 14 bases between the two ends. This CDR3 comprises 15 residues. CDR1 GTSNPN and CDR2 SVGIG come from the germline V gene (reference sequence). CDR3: CAWSVRYTRDYGYTF. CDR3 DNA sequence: TGTGCCTGGAGTGTCCGGTACACCCGCGACTATGGCTACACCTTC.

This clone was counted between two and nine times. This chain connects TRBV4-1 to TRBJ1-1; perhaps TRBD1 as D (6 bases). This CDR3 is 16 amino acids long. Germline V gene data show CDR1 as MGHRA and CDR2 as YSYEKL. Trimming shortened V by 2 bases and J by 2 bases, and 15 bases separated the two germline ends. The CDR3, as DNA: TGCGCCAGCAGCCAACCCTTCCAGGGGCCTAACACTGAAGCTTTCTTT. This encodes CASSQPFQGPNTEAFF.